The present T cell receptor beta chain was sequenced within a study of cytomegalovirus exposure and HLA in healthy donors. V lost 4 bases and J lost 2; bases outside the gene matches: 2. The germline V gene encodes CDR1 SGHTA and CDR2 FQGNSA. The CDR3 contains 14 residues. Regarding this clone: The antigen is unknown.

Study conclusions and caveats: Three CMV-associated chains were confirmed in vitro to be specific for CMV antigens.

60 Vbeta and 13 Jbeta primers were used in PCR. Profiled with immunoSEQ multiplex PCR; TCRdb holds only in-frame clones, not every one. Of 150,000 to 200,000 clones in the sample, 9.5% to 15% were seen once. Specimen: PBMCs. The TCR was taken from a man in his fifties in good health and CMV-seropositive. This rearrangement joins TRBV7-2 to TRBJ1-5, with 7 positions matching TRBD1. The CDR3 region has the DNA TGTGCCAGCAGCTACAGGGGTGGCAATCAGCCCCAGCATTTT. Translating it yields CASSYRGGNQPQHF.